The 2 T cell receptor beta chains below come from one sample, sequenced in a study of blood T cell repertoires in COVID-19. Assay used: immunoSEQ multiplex PCR; TCRdb lists only in-frame clones, some missing. This sample has 450,000 or so clones; around 89% occur once, and the top ten carry 1.5% to 1.7%. Sequences were obtained from peripheral blood. These receptors were obtained from a woman in her thirties or forties with COVID-19, enrolled during active disease.

The chain's CDR3 is CASSYGADRGYIQYF. CDR3 nucleotide sequence: TGTGCCAGCAGTTATGGGGCGGACAGGGGTTACATTCAGTACTTC. The chain links TRBV7-3 to TRBJ2-4; 9 bases match TRBD1. In germline, CDR1 is SGHTA, CDR2 FQGTGA. The CDR3 length is 15 residues. V was pared by 6 bases and J by 8 bases, with 11 bases of the junction left unmatched.

In DNA, the CDR3 is TGTGCCAGCAGCGCCCAAACTGACAGGTTTTACACCGGGGAGCTGTTTTTT. As protein: CASSAQTDRFYTGELFF. The chain uses TRBV9 and TRBJ2-2; possibly TRBD1 for D (6 bases). The CDR3 runs 17 residues. Trimming removed 3 bases from V and 3 bases from J, with 18 bases in between. Germline loops: CDR1 SGDLS, CDR2 YYNGEE. The whole variable domain, remainder taken from reference TRBV9 and TRBJ2-2, is DSGVTQTPKHLITATGQRVTLRCSPRSGDLSVYWYQQSLDQGLQFLIQYYNGEERAKGNILERFSAQQFPDLHSELNLSSLELGDSALYFCASSAQTDRFYTGELFFGEGSRLTVL.